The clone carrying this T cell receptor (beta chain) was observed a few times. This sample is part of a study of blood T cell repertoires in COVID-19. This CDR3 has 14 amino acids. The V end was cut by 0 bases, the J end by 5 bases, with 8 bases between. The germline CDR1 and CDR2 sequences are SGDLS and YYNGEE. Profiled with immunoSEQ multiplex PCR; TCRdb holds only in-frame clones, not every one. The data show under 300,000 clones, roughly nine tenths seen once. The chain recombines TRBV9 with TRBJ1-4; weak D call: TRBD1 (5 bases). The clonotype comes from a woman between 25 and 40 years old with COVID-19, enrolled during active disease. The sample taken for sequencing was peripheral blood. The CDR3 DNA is TGTGCCAGCAGCGTAGGACAGATAAATGAAAAACTGTTTTTT. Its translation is CASSVGQINEKLFF.